This section outlines one T cell receptor beta chain sequence together with its context. The record originates from a study of T cell changes during pregnancy in multiple sclerosis. The germline V gene has CDR1 SGHKS and CDR2 YYEKEE (reference sequence). The V gene end was trimmed by 2 bases and the J gene end by 1 base; junction bases not matched to a gene: 6. This CDR3 has 16 residues. Profiled with immunoSEQ multiplex PCR; TCRdb holds only in-frame clones, not every one. The sample records about 59,000 clones, roughly 92% being singletons. This TCR was sampled from a female donor in good health, enrolled as a control in a pregnancy study. Sequencing used peripheral blood, obtained in the third trimester of pregnancy. V usage is TRBV5-5 and J usage is TRBJ2-7, with 10 bases matching TRBD1. In nucleotides, the CDR3 is TGTGCCAGCAGCTTTTCCCGGACAGGGGGTTCCTACGAGCAGTACTTC. Translating gives CASSFSRTGGSYEQYF.